The present T cell receptor beta chain was sequenced within a study of cytomegalovirus exposure and HLA in healthy donors. Study-wide findings and caveats: Specificity for CMV antigens was confirmed in vitro for a few of the CMV-associated chains. Some TCR beta chains (roughly 150 of them) were listed as cytomegalovirus-associated. It was reported that the classifier diagnosed cytomegalovirus status with high specificity and sensitivity in both the original and validation cohorts.

The CDR3 loop spans 15 amino acids. Germline V lookup: CDR1 SGHRS, CDR2 YFSETQ. The V gene lost 0 bases and the J gene lost 6 bases, with 14 bases spanning the gap. Produced via immunoSEQ multiplex PCR; TCRdb's table is partial and in-frame only. The sample holds 100,000 to 120,000 clones, around 85% seen once. As concerns this clone: Its antigen is still unknown.

Sequencing input: PBMCs. V and J are TRBV5-1 and TRBJ2-3; D remains unclear. This TCR was recovered from a woman between 18 and 30 years old in good health and CMV-seronegative. The CDR3 reads CASSLEAGGLDTQYF. The CDR3 nucleotides read TGCGCCAGCAGCTTGGAGGCAGGTGGCCTGGATACGCAGTATTTT.